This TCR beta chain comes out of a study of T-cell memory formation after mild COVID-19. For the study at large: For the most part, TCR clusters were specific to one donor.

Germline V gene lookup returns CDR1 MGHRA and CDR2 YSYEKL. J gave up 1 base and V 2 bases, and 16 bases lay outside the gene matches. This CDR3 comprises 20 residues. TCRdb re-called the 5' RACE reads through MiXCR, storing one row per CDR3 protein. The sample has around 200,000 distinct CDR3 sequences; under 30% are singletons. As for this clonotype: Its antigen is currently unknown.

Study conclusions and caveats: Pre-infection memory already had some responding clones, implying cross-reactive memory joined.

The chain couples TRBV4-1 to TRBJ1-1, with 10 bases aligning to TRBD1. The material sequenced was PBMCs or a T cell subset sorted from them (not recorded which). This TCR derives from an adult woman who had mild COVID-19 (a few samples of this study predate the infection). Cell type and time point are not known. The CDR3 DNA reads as TGCGCCAGCAGCCAAATGAGAGACTCCGGGACAGGGGAGTGGAACACTGAAGCTTTCTTT. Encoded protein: CASSQMRDSGTGEWNTEAFF.